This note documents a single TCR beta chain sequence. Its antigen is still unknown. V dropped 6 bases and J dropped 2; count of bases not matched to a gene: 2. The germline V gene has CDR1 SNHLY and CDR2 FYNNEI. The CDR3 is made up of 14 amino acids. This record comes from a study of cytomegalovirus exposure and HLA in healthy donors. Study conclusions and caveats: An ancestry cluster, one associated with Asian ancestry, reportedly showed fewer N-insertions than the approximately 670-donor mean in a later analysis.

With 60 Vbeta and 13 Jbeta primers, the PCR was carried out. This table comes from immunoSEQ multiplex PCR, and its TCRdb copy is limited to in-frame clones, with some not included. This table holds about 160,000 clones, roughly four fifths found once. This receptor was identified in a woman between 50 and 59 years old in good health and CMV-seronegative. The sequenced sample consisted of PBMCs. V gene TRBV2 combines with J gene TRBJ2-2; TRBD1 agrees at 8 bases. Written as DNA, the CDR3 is TGTGCCAGCAGGGGACAGGCTAACACCGGGGAGCTGTTTTTT. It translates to CASRGQANTGELFF.